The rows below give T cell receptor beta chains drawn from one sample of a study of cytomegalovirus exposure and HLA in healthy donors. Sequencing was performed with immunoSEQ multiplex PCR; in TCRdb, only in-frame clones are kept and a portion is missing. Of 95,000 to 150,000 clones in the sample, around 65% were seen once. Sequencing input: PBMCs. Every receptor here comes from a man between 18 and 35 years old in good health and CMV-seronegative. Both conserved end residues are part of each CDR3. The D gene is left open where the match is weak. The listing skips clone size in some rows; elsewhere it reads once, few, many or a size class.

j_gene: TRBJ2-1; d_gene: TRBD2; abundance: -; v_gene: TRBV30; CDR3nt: TGTGCCTGGGGGACTAGCGGTTACAATGAGCAGTTCTTC; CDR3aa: CAWGTSGYNEQFF
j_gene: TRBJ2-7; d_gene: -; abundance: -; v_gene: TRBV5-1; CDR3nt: TGCGCCAGCAGGGGGGGGGCTAGCAGATCCTACGAGCAGTACTTC; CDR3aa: CASRGGASRSYEQYF
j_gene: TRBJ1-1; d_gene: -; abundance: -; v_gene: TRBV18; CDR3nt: TGTCCCAGCTCACCCGGCAGGGCCAAGAACACTGAAGCTTTCTTT; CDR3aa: CPSSPGRAKNTEAFF
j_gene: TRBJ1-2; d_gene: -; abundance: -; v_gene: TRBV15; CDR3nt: TGTGCCACCAGCAGAGTTTATAGGACAGAGGATTACTATGGCTACACCTTC; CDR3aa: CATSRVYRTEDYYGYTF
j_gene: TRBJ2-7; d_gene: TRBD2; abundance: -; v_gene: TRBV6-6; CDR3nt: TGTGCCAGCAGTTACGGGGGGGTGGACTCCTACGAGCAGTACTTC; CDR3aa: CASSYGGVDSYEQYF
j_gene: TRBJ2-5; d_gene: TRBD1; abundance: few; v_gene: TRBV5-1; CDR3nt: TGCGCCAGCAGCTTTGGGGTGACAGGGTGGTGGTACTTC; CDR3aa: CASSFGVTGWWYF
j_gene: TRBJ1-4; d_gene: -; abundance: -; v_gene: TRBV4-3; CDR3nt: TGCGCCAGCAGCCAAGATAGGTTCCGAGGGGGTGATGAAAAACTGTTTTTT; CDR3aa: CASSQDRFRGGDEKLFF
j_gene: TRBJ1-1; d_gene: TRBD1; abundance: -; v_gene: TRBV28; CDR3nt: TGTGCCAGCAGTCCTACTGGGACAGCCATGAACACTGAAGCTTTCTTT; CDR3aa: CASSPTGTAMNTEAFF
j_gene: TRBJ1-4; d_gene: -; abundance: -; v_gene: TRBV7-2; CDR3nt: TGTGCCAGCAGCCCCACGTCAGCAACTAATGAAAAACTGTTTTTT; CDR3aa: CASSPTSATNEKLFF
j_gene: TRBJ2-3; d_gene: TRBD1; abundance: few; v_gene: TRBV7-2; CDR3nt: TGTGCCAGCAGCTTAAAGACAGGGGGCACAGATACGCAGTATTTT; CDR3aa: CASSLKTGGTDTQYF
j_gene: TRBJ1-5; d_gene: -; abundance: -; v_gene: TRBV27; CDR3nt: TGTGCCAGCAGTCCGCCCGGGCAGCCCCAGCATTTT; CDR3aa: CASSPPGQPQHF
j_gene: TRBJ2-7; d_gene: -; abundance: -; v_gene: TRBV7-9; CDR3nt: TGTGCCAGCAGCCGCCCGGGGAGCTCCTACGAGCAGTACTTC; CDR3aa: CASSRPGSSYEQYF
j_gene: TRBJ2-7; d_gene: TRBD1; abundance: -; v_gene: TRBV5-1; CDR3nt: TGCGCCAGCAGCTTGTTCCGGACAGGAGTCTCCTACGAGCAGTACTTC; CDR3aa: CASSLFRTGVSYEQYF
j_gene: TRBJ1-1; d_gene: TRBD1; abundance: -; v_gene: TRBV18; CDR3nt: TGTGCCAGCTCATTCAGACAGGGTCCCACTGAAGCTTTCTTT; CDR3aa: CASSFRQGPTEAFF
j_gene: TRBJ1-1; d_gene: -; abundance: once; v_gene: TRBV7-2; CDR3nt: TGTGCCAGCAGCCGGAGGACAGTGAACACTGAAGCTTTCTTT; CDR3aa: CASSRRTVNTEAFF
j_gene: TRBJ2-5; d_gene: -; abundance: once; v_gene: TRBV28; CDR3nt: TGTGCCAGCAGTTCCCAACAGGGTGGCGAGACCCAGTACTTC; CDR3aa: CASSSQQGGETQYF
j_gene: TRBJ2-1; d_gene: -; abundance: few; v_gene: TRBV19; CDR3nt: TGTGCCAGTAGTATGGGTAGCGCCGGTGCTGAGCAGTTCTTC; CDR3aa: CASSMGSAGAEQFF
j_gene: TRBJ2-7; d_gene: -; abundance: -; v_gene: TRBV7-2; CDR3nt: TGTGCCGCAGGGATTCAGGGTAACTACGAGCAGTACTTC; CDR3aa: CAAGIQGNYEQYF
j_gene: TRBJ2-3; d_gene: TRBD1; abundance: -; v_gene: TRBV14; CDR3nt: TGTGCCAGCAGCCAAGGAGGGGGCTACGGCACAGATACGCAGTATTTT; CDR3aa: CASSQGGGYGTDTQYF
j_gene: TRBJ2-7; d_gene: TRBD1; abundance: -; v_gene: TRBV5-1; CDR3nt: TGCGCCAGCCGCTTGGGCGGGACAGGGGTTTTGTCCTACGAGCAGTACTTC; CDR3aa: CASRLGGTGVLSYEQYF
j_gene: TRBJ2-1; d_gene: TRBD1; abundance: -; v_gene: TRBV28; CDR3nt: TGTGCCAGCAGTTTGTCCTACAGGGGTTTAGAGCAGTTCTTC; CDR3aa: CASSLSYRGLEQFF
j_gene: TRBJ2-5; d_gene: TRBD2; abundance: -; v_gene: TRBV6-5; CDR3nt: TGTGCCAGCAGACTAGCGGCACAAGAGACCCAGTACTTC; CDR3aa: CASRLAAQETQYF
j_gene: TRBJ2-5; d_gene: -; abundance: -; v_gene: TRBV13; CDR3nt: TGTGCCAGCAGCTTACAGGGACAAGAGACCCAGTACTTC; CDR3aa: CASSLQGQETQYF
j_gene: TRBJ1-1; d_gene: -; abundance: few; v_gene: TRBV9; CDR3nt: TGTGCCAGCAGCCACGACTTTGGGGGGAGGAACACTGAAGCTTTCTTT; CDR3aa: CASSHDFGGRNTEAFF
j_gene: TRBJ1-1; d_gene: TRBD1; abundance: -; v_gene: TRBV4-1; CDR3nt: TGCGCCAGCAGCCAGGGGACAGTTGAAGCTTTCTTT; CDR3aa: CASSQGTVEAFF
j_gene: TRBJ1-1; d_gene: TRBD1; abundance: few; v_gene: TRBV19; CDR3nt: TGTGCCAGTAGTATAGACCGATACGAAGGACAGGGGGCGAAAGCTGAAGCTTTCTTT; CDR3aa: CASSIDRYEGQGAKAEAFF
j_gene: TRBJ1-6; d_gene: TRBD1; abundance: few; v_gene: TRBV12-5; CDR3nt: TGTGCTAGTGCCACAGGGGCCGGTAATTCACCCCTCCACTTT; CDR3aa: CASATGAGNSPLHF
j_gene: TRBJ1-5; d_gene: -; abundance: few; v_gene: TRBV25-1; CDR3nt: TGTGCCAGCAGCGGACGGACGGGGTCCAATCAGCCCCAGCATTTT; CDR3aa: CASSGRTGSNQPQHF
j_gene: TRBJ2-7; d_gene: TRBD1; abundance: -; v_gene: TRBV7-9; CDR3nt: TGTCCCAGCAGCGTACAACCGAAGGGACAGTACGAGCAGTACTTC; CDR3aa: CPSSVQPKGQYEQYF
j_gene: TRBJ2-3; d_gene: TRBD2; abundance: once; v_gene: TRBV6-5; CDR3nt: TGTGCCAGCAGTCCGCGGGGGTTCACAGATACGCAGTATTTT; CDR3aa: CASSPRGFTDTQYF
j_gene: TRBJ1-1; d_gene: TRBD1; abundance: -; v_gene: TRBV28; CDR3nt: TGTGCCAGCAGTAGAGGACAGGGGGCTTTCTTT; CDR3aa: CASSRGQGAFF
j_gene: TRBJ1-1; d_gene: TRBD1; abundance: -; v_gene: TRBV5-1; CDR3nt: TGCGCCAGCAGCTTGGGGACAGGGGGGACTGAAGCTTTCTTT; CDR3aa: CASSLGTGGTEAFF
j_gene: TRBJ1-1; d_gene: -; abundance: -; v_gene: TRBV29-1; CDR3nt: TGCAGCGCCGGGGGGCAGAACACTGAAGCTTTCTTT; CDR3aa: CSAGGQNTEAFF
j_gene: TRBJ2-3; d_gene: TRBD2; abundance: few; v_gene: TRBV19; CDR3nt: TGTGCCAGTAGTAATCGTGGGAGGGCCGGCACAGATACGCAGTATTTT; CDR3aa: CASSNRGRAGTDTQYF
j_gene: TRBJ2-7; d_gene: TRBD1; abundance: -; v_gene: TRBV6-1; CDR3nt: TGTGCCAGCAGTGGACAGGGTGCTGGAGAGCAGTACTTC; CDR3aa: CASSGQGAGEQYF
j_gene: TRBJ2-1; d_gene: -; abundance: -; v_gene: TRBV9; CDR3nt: TGTGCCAGCAGCTTCGGTGGGGGGGCAGACAATGAGCAGTTCTTC; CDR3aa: CASSFGGGADNEQFF
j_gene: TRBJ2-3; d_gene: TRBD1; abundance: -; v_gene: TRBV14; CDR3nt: TGTGCCAGCAGCCATGGACAGGGGTTTCCAGATACGCAGTATTTT; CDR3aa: CASSHGQGFPDTQYF
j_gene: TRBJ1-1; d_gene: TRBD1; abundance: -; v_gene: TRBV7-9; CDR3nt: TGTTCCAGCAGCCAGGGGGACAGGAACACTGAAGCTTTCTTT; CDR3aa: CSSSQGDRNTEAFF
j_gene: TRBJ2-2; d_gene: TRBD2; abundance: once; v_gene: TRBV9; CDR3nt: TGTGCCAGCAGCGTAGATCTAGCGGGGTTAACAGTCGCCGGGGAGCTGTTTTTT; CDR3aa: CASSVDLAGLTVAGELFF
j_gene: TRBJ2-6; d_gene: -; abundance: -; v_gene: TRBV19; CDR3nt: TGTGCCAGCAGACAGAGCTCTGGGGCCAACGTCCTGACTTTC; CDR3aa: CASRQSSGANVLTF
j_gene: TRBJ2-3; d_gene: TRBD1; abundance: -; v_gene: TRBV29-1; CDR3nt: TGCAGCGTTGAAGAGGACAGGCAAGGGTTAGATACGCAGTATTTT; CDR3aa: CSVEEDRQGLDTQYF
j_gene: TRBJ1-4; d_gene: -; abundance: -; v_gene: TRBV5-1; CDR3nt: TGCGCCAGCAGCTTGGAATCTCGGGGAAAACTGTTTTTT; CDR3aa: CASSLESRGKLFF
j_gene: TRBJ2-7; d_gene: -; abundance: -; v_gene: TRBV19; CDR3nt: TGTGCCAGTGCCGGGGGAGTGGAGGTCGAGCAGTACTTC; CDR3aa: CASAGGVEVEQYF
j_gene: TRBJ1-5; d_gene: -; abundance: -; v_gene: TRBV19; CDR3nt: TGTGCCAGTAGTATAATTGGCAGGGACAATCAGCCCCAGCATTTT; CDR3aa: CASSIIGRDNQPQHF
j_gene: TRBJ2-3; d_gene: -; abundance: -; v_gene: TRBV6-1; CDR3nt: TGTGCCAGCACCGGTCGGGCGCAGTATTTT; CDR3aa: CASTGRAQYF
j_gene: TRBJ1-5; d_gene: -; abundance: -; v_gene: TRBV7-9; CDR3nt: TGTGCCAGCAGCTGGGTCAGCGGGAATAGCAATCAGCCCCAGCATTTT; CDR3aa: CASSWVSGNSNQPQHF